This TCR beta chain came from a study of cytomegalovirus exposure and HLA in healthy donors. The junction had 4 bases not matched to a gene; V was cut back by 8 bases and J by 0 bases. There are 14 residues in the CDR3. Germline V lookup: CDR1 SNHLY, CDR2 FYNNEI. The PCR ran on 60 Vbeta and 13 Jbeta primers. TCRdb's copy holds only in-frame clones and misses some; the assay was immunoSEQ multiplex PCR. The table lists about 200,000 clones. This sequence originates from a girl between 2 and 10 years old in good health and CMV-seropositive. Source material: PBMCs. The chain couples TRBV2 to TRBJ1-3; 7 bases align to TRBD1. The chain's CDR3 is CASQTGSSGNTIYF. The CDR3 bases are TGTGCCAGCCAGACAGGGAGCTCTGGAAACACCATATATTTT.